The T cell receptor (beta chain) described here comes from a study of T cell repertoires in cytomegalovirus infection. About the study: Both a matching HLA type and CMV infection were indicated by public TCR beta signatures. General study findings and limits: Based on cumulative public TCR beta family frequency, carriers of CMV plus the relevant HLA were identified. Clonotypes of TCR beta that were HLA-C-restricted and CMV-specific dominated the ex vivo response.

TCRdb analysed the reads with MiXCR anew, one entry per CDR3 protein. Among approximately 290,000 distinct CDR3 sequences listed, about 26% were seen once. Regarding this clonotype: The antigen is unknown.

Trimming cost V 5 bases and J 4 bases, with 14 bases left between them. Germline CDR1 is SGHTA and CDR2 is FQGNSA. The CDR3 extends over 14 amino acids. The clonotype was recovered from a human donor in good health (CMV status not recorded). Some clones in this sample may be carry-over from other donors' samples. The specimen was PBMCs. The chain has TRBV7-2 and TRBJ2-5, with D perhaps TRBD1 or TRBD2 (5 bases each). This CDR3 reads CASSPRTQGETQYF. CDR3 in DNA: TGTGCCAGCAGCCCACGGACTCAGGGAGAGACCCAGTACTTC.